This entry describes one T cell receptor beta chain. Reverse transcription of about 0.45 to 1 ug RNA was performed with random hexamers. MiXCR, applied by TCRdb to the immunoSEQ multiplex PCR reads, yields one record per CDR3 protein. The table shows tens of thousands of distinct CDR3 sequences, with approximately 95% occurring only once. This record comes from a study of CD8 T cells in Susac syndrome. Germline CDR1 and CDR2: GTSNPN and SVGIG (reference sequence). V gave up 3 bases and J gave up 2 bases, with 17 bases separating them. The CDR3 runs 15 residues. What was sequenced was CD8+ T cells from PBMCs. This TCR derives from a human donor with Susac syndrome. The rearrangement joins TRBV30 to TRBJ2-7; possibly TRBD2 for D (6 bases). DNA for the CDR3: TGTGCCTGGAGCCTCCCGGGACTCGACGCCTACGAGCAGTACTTC. Encoded protein: CAWSLPGLDAYEQYF.